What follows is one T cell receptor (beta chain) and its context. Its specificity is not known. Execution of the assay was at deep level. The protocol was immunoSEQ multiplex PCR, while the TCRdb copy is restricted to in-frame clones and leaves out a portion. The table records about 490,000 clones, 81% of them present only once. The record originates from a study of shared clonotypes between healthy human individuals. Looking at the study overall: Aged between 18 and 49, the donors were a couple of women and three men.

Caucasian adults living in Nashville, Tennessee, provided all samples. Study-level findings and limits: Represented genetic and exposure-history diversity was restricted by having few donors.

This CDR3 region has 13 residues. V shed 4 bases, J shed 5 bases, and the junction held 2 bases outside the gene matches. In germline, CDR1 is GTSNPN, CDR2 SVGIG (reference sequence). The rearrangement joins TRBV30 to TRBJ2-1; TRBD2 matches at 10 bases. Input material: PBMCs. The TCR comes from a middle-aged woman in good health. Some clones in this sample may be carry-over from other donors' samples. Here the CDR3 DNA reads TGTGCCTGGACTAGCGGGAGCAACAATGAGCAGTTCTTC. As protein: CAWTSGSNNEQFF.